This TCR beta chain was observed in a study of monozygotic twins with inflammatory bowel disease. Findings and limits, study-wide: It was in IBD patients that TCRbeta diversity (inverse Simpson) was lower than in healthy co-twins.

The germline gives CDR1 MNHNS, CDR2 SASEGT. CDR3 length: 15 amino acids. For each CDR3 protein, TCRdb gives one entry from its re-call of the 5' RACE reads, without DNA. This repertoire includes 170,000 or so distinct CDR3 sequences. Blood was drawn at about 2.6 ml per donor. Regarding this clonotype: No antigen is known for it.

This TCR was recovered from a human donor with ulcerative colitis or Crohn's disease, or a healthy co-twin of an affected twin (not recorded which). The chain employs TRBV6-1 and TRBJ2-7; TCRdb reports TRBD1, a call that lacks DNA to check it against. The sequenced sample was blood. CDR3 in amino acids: CASKRGRPLIYEQYF.